Listed below are T cell receptor beta chains from one sample, sequenced in a study of blood T cell repertoires in COVID-19. The assay was immunoSEQ multiplex PCR, and TCRdb's table has in-frame clones only and misses some. The data hold approximately 100,000 clones, with roughly 80% observed a single time. The sequenced sample consisted of peripheral blood. These receptors all stem from a human donor in a cohort sampled during active or convalescent COVID-19. Each CDR3 is given with its conserved first and last residue. The D gene is left open where the match is weak. The size of a clone is reported for some rows only, either as once, few or many, or as a class for expanded clones.

J | size | D | V | DNA | CDR3
TRBJ1-4 | - | - | TRBV7-2 | TGTGCCAGCAGCTTAGGATCAGGGATGGGGAATGAAAAACTGTTTTTT | CASSLGSGMGNEKLFF
TRBJ1-5 | - | - | TRBV5-4 | TGTGCCAGCAGCTTACAGGGACAGCCCCAGCATTTT | CASSLQGQPQHF
TRBJ2-1 | - | - | TRBV15 | TGTGCCACCAGCAGGGCAAGACTTTCTTCCTACAATGAGCAGTTCTTC | CATSRARLSSYNEQFF
TRBJ1-3 | few | - | TRBV10-1 | TGCGCCAGCAGTGAAGTCGGAGTTGGAAACACCATATATTTT | CASSEVGVGNTIYF
TRBJ2-3 | - | - | TRBV18 | TGTGCCAGCTCACCAGGCTTCTCAGATACGCAGTATTTT | CASSPGFSDTQYF
TRBJ2-1 | - | TRBD2 | TRBV6-2/TRBV6-3 | TGTGCCAGCAGTTACTCGATGAGAAGGCTAGCGGGTACCCTCTACAATGAGCAGTTCTTC | CASSYSMRRLAGTLYNEQFF
TRBJ2-7 | - | - | TRBV5-5 | TGTGCCAGCAGCTTGAATCCAGGGCGTATTACCTACGAGCAGTACTTC | CASSLNPGRITYEQYF
TRBJ1-4 | - | TRBD1 | TRBV29-1 | TGCAGCATAGCGGACAGGGGCGACGAAAAACTGTTTTTT | CSIADRGDEKLFF
TRBJ2-7 | - | - | TRBV5-5 | TGTGCCAGCAGCTTGTTGAGGGAGGTCCCCTACGAGCAGTACTTC | CASSLLREVPYEQYF
TRBJ2-5 | - | - | TRBV25-1 | TGTGCCAGCAGTACCCCGGGGAGCCGAGGGACCCAGTACTTC | CASSTPGSRGTQYF
TRBJ2-1 | - | - | TRBV28 | TGTGCCAGCAGGGGTCTTGGGGCGGCTTACAATGAGCAGTTCTTC | CASRGLGAAYNEQFF
TRBJ2-5 | - | TRBD1 | TRBV29-1 | TGCAGCGTTCCTCGAATCGGACAGGGGAGGCGAGAGACCCAGTACTTC | CSVPRIGQGRRETQYF
TRBJ1-1 | - | - | TRBV19 | TGTGCCAGTAGTATACCTTCCTCGACAAAGGCGAACACTGAAGCTTTCTTT | CASSIPSSTKANTEAFF
TRBJ2-1 | - | TRBD2 | TRBV4-3 | TGCGCCAGCAGCCAAGATTGGTGGCGGGGGATCTACAATGAGCAGTTCTTC | CASSQDWWRGIYNEQFF
TRBJ2-5 | - | - | TRBV11-2 | TGTGCCAGCAGCTTCTCTGAGACCCAGTACTTC | CASSFSETQYF
TRBJ1-1 | - | - | TRBV30 | TGTGCCTGGAGGGAGGAATTCGGTCCTGAAGCTTTCTTT | CAWREEFGPEAFF